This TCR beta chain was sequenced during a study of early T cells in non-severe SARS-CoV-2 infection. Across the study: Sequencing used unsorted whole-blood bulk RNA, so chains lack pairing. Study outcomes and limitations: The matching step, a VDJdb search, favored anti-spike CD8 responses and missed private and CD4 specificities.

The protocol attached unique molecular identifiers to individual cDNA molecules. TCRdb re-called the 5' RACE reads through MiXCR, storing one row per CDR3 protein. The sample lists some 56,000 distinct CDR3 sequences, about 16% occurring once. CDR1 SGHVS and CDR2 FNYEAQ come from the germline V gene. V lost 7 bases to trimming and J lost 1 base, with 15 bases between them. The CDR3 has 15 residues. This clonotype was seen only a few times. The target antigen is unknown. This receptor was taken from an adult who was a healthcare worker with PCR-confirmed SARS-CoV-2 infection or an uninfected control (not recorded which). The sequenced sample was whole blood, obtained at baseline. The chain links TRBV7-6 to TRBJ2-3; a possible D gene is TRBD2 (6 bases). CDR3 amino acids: CASTLTGDGTDTQYF. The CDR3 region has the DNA TGTGCCAGCACCCTTACGGGGGACGGCACAGATACGCAGTATTTT.